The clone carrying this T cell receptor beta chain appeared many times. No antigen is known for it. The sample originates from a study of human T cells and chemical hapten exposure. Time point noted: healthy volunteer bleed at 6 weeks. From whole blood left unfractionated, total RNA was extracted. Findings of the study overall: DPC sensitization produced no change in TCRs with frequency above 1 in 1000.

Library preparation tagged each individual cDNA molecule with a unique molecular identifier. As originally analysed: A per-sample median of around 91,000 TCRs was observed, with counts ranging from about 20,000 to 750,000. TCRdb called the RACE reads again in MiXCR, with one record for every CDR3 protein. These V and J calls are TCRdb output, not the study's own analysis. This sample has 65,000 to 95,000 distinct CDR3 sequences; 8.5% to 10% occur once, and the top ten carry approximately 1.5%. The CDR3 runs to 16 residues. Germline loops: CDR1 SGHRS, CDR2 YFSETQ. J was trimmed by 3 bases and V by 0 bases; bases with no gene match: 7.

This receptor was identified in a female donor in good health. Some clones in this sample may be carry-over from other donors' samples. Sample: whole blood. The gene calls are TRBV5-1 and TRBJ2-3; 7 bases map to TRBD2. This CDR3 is CASSLEWGGRTDTQYF. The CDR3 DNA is TGCGCCAGCAGCTTGGAATGGGGAGGGCGGACAGATACGCAGTATTTT.